The count of the clone carrying this TCR beta chain is one. The protocol was immunoSEQ multiplex PCR, while the TCRdb copy is restricted to in-frame clones and leaves out a portion. Among 270,000 or so clones listed, 81% were seen once. The data were obtained in a study of blood T cell repertoires in COVID-19. This CDR3 region has 13 residues. V trimming: 5 bases; J trimming: 6 bases; junction bases outside the gene matches: 1. The chain couples TRBV12-3 or TRBV12-4 to TRBJ1-4, with TRBD1 matching 9 bases. This TCR came from a woman aged 55-70 years with active or convalescent COVID-19. Material: peripheral blood. Here the CDR3 reads CASSRDRDEKLFF. DNA for the CDR3: TGTGCCAGCAGTCGGGACAGGGATGAAAAACTGTTTTTT.